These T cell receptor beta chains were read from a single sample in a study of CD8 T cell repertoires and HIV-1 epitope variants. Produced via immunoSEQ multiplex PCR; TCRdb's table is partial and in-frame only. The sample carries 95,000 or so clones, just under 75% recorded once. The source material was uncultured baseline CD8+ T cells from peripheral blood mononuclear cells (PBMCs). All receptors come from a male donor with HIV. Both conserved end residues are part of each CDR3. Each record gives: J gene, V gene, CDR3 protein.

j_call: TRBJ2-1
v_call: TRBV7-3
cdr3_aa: CASSSSGPSYNEQFF

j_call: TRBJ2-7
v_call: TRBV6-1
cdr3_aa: CASSVDRGEEQYF

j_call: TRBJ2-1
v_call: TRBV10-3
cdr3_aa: CAISDPGGNEQFF

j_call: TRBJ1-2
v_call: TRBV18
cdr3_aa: CASSLTGLLDYGYTF

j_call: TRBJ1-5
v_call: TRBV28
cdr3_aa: CASTTGVGVQPQHF

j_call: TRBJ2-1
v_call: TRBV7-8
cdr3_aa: CASSPSGAMPYNEQFF

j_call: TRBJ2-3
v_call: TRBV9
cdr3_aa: CASSVARTGAPGTQYF

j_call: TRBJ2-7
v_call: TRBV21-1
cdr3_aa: CASNKRDRPNEQYF

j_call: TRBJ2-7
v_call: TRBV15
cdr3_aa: CATSRDYPGQGAYEQYF

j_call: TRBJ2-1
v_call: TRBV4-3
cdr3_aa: CASSQEGWGDGEQFF

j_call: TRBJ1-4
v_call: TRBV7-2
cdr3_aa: CASSLTEATNEKLFF

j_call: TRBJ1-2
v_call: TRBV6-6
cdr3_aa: CASSRTGGYGYTF

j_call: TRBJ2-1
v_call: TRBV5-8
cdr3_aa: CASSPRLAGIRNEQFF

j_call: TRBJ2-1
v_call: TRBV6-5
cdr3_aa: CASSLGSSFDEQFF

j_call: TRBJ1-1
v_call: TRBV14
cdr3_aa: CASSLGQREEAFF

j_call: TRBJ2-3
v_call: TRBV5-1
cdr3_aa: CASSILSGGATDTQYF

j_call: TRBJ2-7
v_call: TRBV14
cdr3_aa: CASSQGWNEQYF

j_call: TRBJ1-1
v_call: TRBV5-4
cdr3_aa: CASSRRTSLNTEAFF

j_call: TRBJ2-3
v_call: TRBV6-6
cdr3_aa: CASSYSALTDTQYF

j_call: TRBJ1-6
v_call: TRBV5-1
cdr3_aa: CASSTRQWTASSYNSPLHF

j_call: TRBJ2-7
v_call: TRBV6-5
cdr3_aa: CASSYSAGVSSYEQYF

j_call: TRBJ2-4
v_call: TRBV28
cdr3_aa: CASSLAGNGNIQYF

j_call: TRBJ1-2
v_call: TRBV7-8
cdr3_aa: CASSLAGGSRGYTF

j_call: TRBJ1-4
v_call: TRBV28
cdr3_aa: CASSSRTLNEKLFF

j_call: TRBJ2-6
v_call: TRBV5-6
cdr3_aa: CASSRSSGANVLTF

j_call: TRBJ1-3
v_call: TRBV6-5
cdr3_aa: CASSFGLATGNTIYF

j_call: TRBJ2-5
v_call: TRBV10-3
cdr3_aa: CAIKSLQGETQYF

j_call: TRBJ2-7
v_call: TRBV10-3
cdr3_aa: CAIGLRTSGASYEQYF

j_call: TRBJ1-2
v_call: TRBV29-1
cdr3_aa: CSVEAGNYGYTF

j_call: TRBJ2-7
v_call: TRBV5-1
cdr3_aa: CASSLPQGAVNEQYF

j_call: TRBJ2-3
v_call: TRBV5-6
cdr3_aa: CASSLEGGWDRDTQYF

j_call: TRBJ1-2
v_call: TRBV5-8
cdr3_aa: CASSLGVTGGYTF

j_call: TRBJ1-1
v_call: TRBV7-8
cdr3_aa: CASSLLQGAQTEAFF

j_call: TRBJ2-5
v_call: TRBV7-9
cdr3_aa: CASSFPGAGWEETQYF

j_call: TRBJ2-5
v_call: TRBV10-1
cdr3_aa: CASSDGTEVETQYF

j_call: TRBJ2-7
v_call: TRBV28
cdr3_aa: CASSFAVAGGIYEQYF

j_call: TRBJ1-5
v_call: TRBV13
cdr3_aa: CASSQKAGWPQHF

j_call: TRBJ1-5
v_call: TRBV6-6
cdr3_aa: CASTQGSGQGRQPQHF

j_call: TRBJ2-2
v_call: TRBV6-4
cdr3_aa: CASSDGLAHTGELFF

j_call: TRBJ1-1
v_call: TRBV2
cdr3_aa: CASTTGRRRRDTEAFF

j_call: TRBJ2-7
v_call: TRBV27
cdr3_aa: CASSVGGEGTYEQYF

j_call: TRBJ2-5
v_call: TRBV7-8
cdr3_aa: CASSFEPQETQYF

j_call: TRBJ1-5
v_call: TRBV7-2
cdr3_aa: CASSSRGALSNQPQHF

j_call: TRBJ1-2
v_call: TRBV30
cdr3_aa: CAWSPGGTRGYTF

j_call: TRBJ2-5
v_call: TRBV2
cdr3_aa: CASSEALREPRETQYF

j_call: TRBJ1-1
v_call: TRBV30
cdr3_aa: CAWTSGARGNCFF

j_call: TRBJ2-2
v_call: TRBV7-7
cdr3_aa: CASSPWRDGELFF

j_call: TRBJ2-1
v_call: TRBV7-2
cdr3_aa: CASTIPGQGVSSYNEQFF

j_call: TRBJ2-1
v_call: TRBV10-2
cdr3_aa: CASSVRPEGDNEQFF

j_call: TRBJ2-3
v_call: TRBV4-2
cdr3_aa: CASSQDEAGETDTQYF